This TCR beta chain was obtained from a study of Graves' ophthalmopathy and Graves' hyperthyroidism. Study details: Peripheral blood was collected at initial diagnosis, before any treatment. Findings and limits, study-wide: The model reached approximately 71% sensitivity and roughly 76% specificity for predicting ophthalmopathy progression.

The evidence that diagnosis relied on was clinical symptoms, serum thyroxine, TRAb, thyroid ultrasound and orbital computed tomography. Fresh peripheral blood, around 9.3 ml, was the PBMC source. This clonotype was seen ten or more times. Its antigen is unidentified. Trimming removed 3 bases from V and 2 bases from J; junction bases left unmatched: 3. The CDR3 length is 14 residues. The authors amplified TCR beta CDR3 regions from RNA transcripts. First-round RT-PCR used HTBI primers; second-round multiplex PCR followed. TCRdb processed the multiplex PCR reads anew with MiXCR; each CDR3 protein has one entry. The sample holds around 340,000 distinct CDR3 sequences, 17% seen once.

The clonotype originates from an adult man with Graves' ophthalmopathy. Sequences were obtained from peripheral blood. This chain links TRBV12-3 or TRBV12-4 with TRBJ2-5; 7 bases align to TRBD2. CDR3 coding DNA: TGTGCCAGCAGTTTCCAGCGGGGACAAGAGACCCAGTACTTC. Encoded protein: CASSFQRGQETQYF.